One sample yielded the 25 T cell receptor beta chains listed below, sequenced in a study of blood T cell repertoires in COVID-19. Repertoires were generated with immunoSEQ multiplex PCR, while TCRdb's copy carries only in-frame clones and drops some. The sample lists about 100,000 clones, roughly nine tenths seen once, with around 7.2% in the top ten. Sequencing was carried out using peripheral blood. The receptors were sampled from a man aged 25-45 years in a cohort sampled during active COVID-19.

The rearrangement links TRBV5-5 to TRBJ1-1, with 8 bases that match TRBD1. Trimming took 0 bases from V and 6 from J; bases not matched to a gene: 1. This CDR3 is 13 amino acids long. In germline, CDR1 is SGHKS, CDR2 YYEKEE (reference sequence). The CDR3 here is CASSLGTGPEAFF. CDR3 in DNA: TGTGCCAGCAGCTTGGGGACAGGGCCTGAAGCTTTCTTT.

Regarding this clone: The sample holds other DNA sequences that translate to the same CDR3. V and J are TRBV28 and TRBJ1-2, with TRBD1 as a possible D gene (5 bases). Germline V gives CDR1 MDHEN, CDR2 SYDVKM. The CDR3 consists of 14 residues. V lost 1 base and J 7 bases, leaving 13 bases between the germline ends. The CDR3 DNA sequence: TGTGCCAGCAGTTTATCCCAGGGAGGAGGTGGCTACACCTTC. Protein product: CASSLSQGGGGYTF.

The chain recombines TRBV7-9 with TRBJ2-5; a possible D gene is TRBD2 (5 bases). The CDR3 runs to 14 residues. Trimming left V 9 bases short and J 0 bases short, with 14 bases between. Germline values: CDR1 SEHNR, CDR2 FQNEAQ (reference sequence). CDR3 DNA sequence: TGTGCCAGTGTCGAGACTAACCACCAAGAGACCCAGTACTTC. It specifies CASVETNHQETQYF.

This chain links TRBV15 with TRBJ1-2; tentative D call: TRBD1 (5 bases). The V gene's germline CDR1 is LNHNV and CDR2 YYDKDF (reference sequence). The V end lost 1 base, the J end lost 3 bases, and 12 bases lay between the germline ends. This CDR3 comprises 15 residues. CDR3 nucleotides: TGTGCCACCAGCAGAGCTCTGACAGACGACTATGGCTACACCTTC. Translated: CATSRALTDDYGYTF.

The chain joins TRBV27 to TRBJ1-1; a possible D gene is TRBD1 (6 bases). The CDR3 spans 13 residues. The germline V and J ends were trimmed by 7 bases and 1 base, with 10 bases remaining between them. Germline CDR1 MNHEY, CDR2 SMNVEV (reference sequence). CDR3: CASIGRGNTEAFF. The CDR3 DNA reads as TGTGCCAGCATCGGCAGGGGGAACACTGAAGCTTTCTTT.

The chain couples TRBV10-3 to TRBJ1-2; 8 nucleotides line up with TRBD1. The CDR3 sequence is 14 residues long. Trimming cost V 7 bases and J 6 bases; bases outside gene matches: 10. CDR1 and CDR2 (germline): ENHRY, SYGVKD. The CDR3 nucleotides read TGTGCCATCAAAGGCCAGACAGGGGACCATGGCTACACCTTC. Its protein product is CAIKGQTGDHGYTF.

V gene TRBV7-8 combines with J gene TRBJ2-1; D remains ambiguous. The CDR3 totals 16 residues. The V end was cut by 4 bases, the J end by 4 bases, with 17 bases between. Germline-derived CDR1 and CDR2 are SGHVS and FQNEAQ. The CDR3 protein is CASSSRLVINYNEQFF. CDR3 in DNA: TGTGCCAGCAGCTCCCGACTTGTAATAAATTACAATGAGCAGTTCTTC.

This chain uses TRBV27 with TRBJ1-5; D is uncertain. The germline V gene has CDR1 MNHEY and CDR2 SMNVEV (reference sequence). This CDR3 region has 14 residues. V was shortened by 3 bases and J by 4 bases, with 10 bases between the two germline ends. CDR3 coding DNA: TGTGCCAGCAGTTTGAGGCCGGGGAATCAGCCCCAGCATTTT. This translates into CASSLRPGNQPQHF.

The CDR3 DNA sequence: TGTGCCAGCAGCTTGTCAGGGTTGAGCTCCTATAATTCACCCCTCCACTTT. Its protein is CASSLSGLSSYNSPLHF. This rearrangement joins TRBV5-5 to TRBJ1-6; a possible D gene is TRBD1 (5 bases). V lost 1 base to trimming and J lost 0 bases, with 11 bases between them. CDR1 and CDR2 (germline): SGHKS, YYEKEE (reference sequence). This CDR3 has 17 residues.

The chain joins TRBV19 to TRBJ1-5; 9 bases agree with TRBD1. The CDR3 extends over 15 amino acids. V was pared by 8 bases and J by 9 bases, with 14 bases of the junction left unmatched. Germline assignment: CDR1 LNHDA and CDR2 SQIVND (reference sequence). The CDR3 DNA follows: TGTGCCAGTGATCCGGACAGGGGCCTCCTACGGCCCCAGCATTTT. Its protein product is CASDPDRGLLRPQHF. Combining the CDR3 with reference TRBV19 and TRBJ1-5 gives the whole variable domain DGGITQSPKYLFRKEGQNVTLSCEQNLNHDAMYWYRQDPGQGLRLIYYSQIVNDFQKGDIAEGYSVSREKKESFPLTVTSAQKNPTAFYLCASDPDRGLLRPQHFGDGTRLSIL.

The chain is built from TRBV23-1 and TRBJ2-1; 7 bases are a match to TRBD1. TRBV23-1 is designated an ORF whose function remains uncertain. V dropped 8 bases and J dropped 0; count of bases not matched to a gene: 7. The CDR3 has 15 residues. This CDR3 reads CASGPDRTSYNEQFF. In nucleotides, the CDR3 is TGCGCCAGCGGCCCGGACAGGACCTCCTACAATGAGCAGTTCTTC.

The rearrangement joins TRBV6-5 to TRBJ2-7, with D perhaps TRBD2 (6 bases). The CDR3 loop spans 14 amino acids. Germline V CDR1 and CDR2: MNHEY, SVGAGI. Trimming left V 7 bases short and J 2 bases short, with 15 bases between. The CDR3 reads CASKREEGTYEQYF. Written as DNA, the CDR3 is TGTGCCAGCAAGAGGGAGGAGGGAACCTACGAGCAGTACTTC.

The chain couples TRBV2 to TRBJ1-1, with D possibly being TRBD1 (6 bases). The germline CDR1 and CDR2 sequences are SNHLY and FYNNEI. Between the trimmed V and J ends, which lost 5 bases and 5 bases, there was a span of 9 bases. The CDR3 consists of 12 residues. CDR3 nucleotides: TGTGCCAGCAGTTTACAGGGAACTGAAGCTTTCTTT. It is translated as CASSLQGTEAFF.

The chain joins TRBV28 to TRBJ2-1, with D perhaps TRBD1 (5 bases). Deletions cut 2 bases from V and 0 bases from J, with 8 bases between. The germline V gene has CDR1 MDHEN and CDR2 SYDVKM. The CDR3 consists of 15 residues. The CDR3 nucleotides are TGTGCCAGCAGTTTAGGTAGGGGCTCCTACAATGAGCAGTTCTTC. As protein: CASSLGRGSYNEQFF. The full variable domain, with the rest looked up from reference TRBV28 and TRBJ2-1, is DVKVTQSSRYLVKRTGEKVFLECVQDMDHENMFWYRQDPGLGLRLIYFSYDVKMKEKGDIPEGYSVSREKKERFSLILESASTNQTSMYLCASSLGRGSYNEQFFGPGTRLTVL.

The table lists this clone with a few counts. The chain joins TRBV19 to TRBJ2-7; possible D gene TRBD2, 6 bases. CDR1 and CDR2 from the germline V gene are LNHDA and SQIVND (reference sequence). Trimming left V 7 bases short and J 6 bases short, with 19 bases between. This CDR3 region has 14 residues. The CDR3 DNA follows: TGTGCCAGTACCATAGGGGCGGGGCCGGGCGAGCAGTACTTC. Translated, it gives CASTIGAGPGEQYF.

The V and J genes are TRBV4-3 and TRBJ1-2; TRBD1 might be the D (5 bases). The V and J ends lost 1 base and 6 bases respectively, with 24 bases between them. Germline CDR1 and CDR2: LGHNA and YSLEER. The CDR3 covers 18 residues. The CDR3 nucleotides read TGCGCCAGCAGCCAAGTTAAGTCCGGGGGAGGTTATAGGGATGGCTACACCTTC. Its protein is CASSQVKSGGGYRDGYTF.

The chain is built from TRBV11-2 and TRBJ2-1; 7 bases are shared with TRBD1. CDR1 is SGHAT, CDR2 FQNNGV, per germline. J gave up 5 bases and V 5 bases, and 9 bases lay outside the gene matches. The CDR3 extends over 15 amino acids. In nucleotides, the CDR3 is TGTGCCAGCAGCAAACATGGGACAGCGGACAATGAGCAGTTCTTC. It codes for CASSKHGTADNEQFF.

The rearrangement links TRBV4-1 to TRBJ2-5; 7 positions match TRBD2. The germline V gene has CDR1 MGHRA and CDR2 YSYEKL. V shed 4 bases and J 5 bases; nucleotides not matched to a gene: 13. The CDR3 contains 16 residues. CDR3 amino acids: CASSPWGGPPPETQYF. In nucleotides, the CDR3 is TGCGCCAGCAGCCCCTGGGGGGGACCTCCTCCGGAGACCCAGTACTTC.

The rearrangement uses TRBV21-1 and TRBJ2-7; TRBD1, the D gene given by the table, was not confirmed from the DNA. TRBV21-1 is assigned pseudogene status. The CDR3 covers 15 residues. CDR3 coding DNA: TGTGCCAGCAGCAAAGGGGGGACAGGGAGGTGCGAGCAGTACTTC. Protein: CASSKGGTGRCEQYF.

This clone appeared a few times. The chain carries TRBV14 and TRBJ1-1; the D gene is possibly TRBD1 (6 bases). The germline gives CDR1 SGHDN, CDR2 FVKESK. V shed 4 bases and J shed 7 bases, with 13 bases lying between them. CDR3 size: 13 residues. This CDR3 is CASSLFMDSEAFF. The CDR3 DNA reads TGTGCCAGCAGCCTTTTCATGGACAGTGAAGCTTTCTTT. The full variable domain, in which reference TRBV14 and TRBJ1-1 provide the parts outside the CDR3, is EAGVTQFPSHSVIEKGQTVTLRCDPISGHDNLYWYRRVMGKEIKFLLHFVKESKQDESGMPNNRFLAERTGGTYSTLKVQPAELEDSGVYFCASSLFMDSEAFFGQGTRLTVV.

The chain recombines TRBV5-1 with TRBJ2-5; tentative D call: TRBD1 (5 bases). Germline V gene data show CDR1 as SGHRS and CDR2 as YFSETQ. The V end lost 4 bases, the J end lost 5 bases, and 18 bases lay between the germline ends. The CDR3 is 15 residues long. CDR3 protein: CASSKNTQGRETQYF. CDR3 DNA sequence: TGCGCCAGCAGCAAAAACACCCAGGGAAGGGAGACCCAGTACTTC.

Details on this clone: Other DNA sequences from this sample encode an identical CDR3 as well. The chain recombines TRBV6-5 with TRBJ2-2, with D possibly TRBD1 on 6 matching bases. CDR1 is MNHEY and CDR2 is SVGAGI in the germline V gene. V was trimmed by 5 bases and J by 6 bases, leaving 10 bases between them. The CDR3 runs 13 residues. CDR3 sequence reads: CASSPQGPGELFF. CDR3 nucleotides: TGTGCCAGCAGTCCACAGGGCCCCGGGGAGCTGTTTTTT.

The V and J genes are TRBV2 and TRBJ1-1, with 8 bases that match TRBD1. Unmatched junction bases numbered 8, after V lost 6 bases and J lost 8 bases. The CDR3 runs to 13 residues. Germline loops: CDR1 SNHLY, CDR2 FYNNEI. The CDR3 is CASRIRQGLEAFF. The CDR3 nucleotides are TGTGCCAGCAGGATACGACAGGGGCTGGAAGCTTTCTTT.

The chain employs TRBV7-9 and TRBJ2-5; 10 bases fit TRBD1. CDR3 length: 16 amino acids. V gave up 0 bases and J gave up 4 bases; unmatched junction bases: 5. Germline V gene sequence: CDR1 SEHNR, CDR2 FQNEAQ (reference sequence). Written as DNA, the CDR3 is TGTGCCAGCAGCTTAGCCGGGACAGGGGACTTAGAGACCCAGTACTTC. Its translation: CASSLAGTGDLETQYF.

The DNA for the CDR3 is TGCGCCAGCAGCTTGGAGGGGACAGGTGTCGAGCAGTACTTC. Protein product: CASSLEGTGVEQYF. This rearrangement joins TRBV5-1 to TRBJ2-7, with 8 bases aligning to TRBD1. After removal of 0 bases from V and 6 bases from J, the junction contained 5 bases not matched to a gene. The CDR3 spans 14 residues. Germline V gene data show CDR1 as SGHRS and CDR2 as YFSETQ.